The 20 T cell receptor beta chains below all came from one sample that was sequenced in a study of metastatic and nonmetastatic thyroid tumors. TCRdb re-called the PCR reads through MiXCR. The sample gives about 82,000 clones, roughly an eighth of which show up once; approximately 10% is in the top ten. Each patient went into thyroid surgery without having received any treatment. The sequenced sample was tumor tissue. The receptors stem from a female donor with papillary thyroid cancer or a benign thyroid nodule (not recorded which). Some clones in this sample may be carry-over from other donors' samples.

This clone is labeled medium-sized. The chain employs TRBV12-3 or TRBV12-4 and TRBJ2-7, with TRBD1 as a possible D gene (6 bases). CDR3 length: 13 amino acids. Trimming pared 0 bases from V and 7 bases from J, leaving 10 bases between. The CDR3 sequence: CASSLALTGEQYF. CDR3 nucleotide sequence: TGTGCCAGCAGTTTAGCGCTGACAGGAGAGCAGTACTTC.

CDR3 loop: CASHQGLAGACYEQYF. For the CDR3, the DNA is TGCGCCAGCCACCAGGGACTAGCGGGAGCTTGCTACGAGCAGTACTTC. The gene calls are TRBV5-1 and TRBJ2-7; 14 positions match TRBD2. The CDR3 loop spans 16 amino acids. The ends lost 7 bases at V and 3 bases at J; junction bases unmatched: 9. CDR1 is SGHRS and CDR2 is YFSETQ in the germline V gene.

This clone rates as large. This rearrangement joins TRBV20-1 to TRBJ2-1, with 9 bases fitting TRBD1. In germline, CDR1 is DFQATT, CDR2 SNEGSKA (reference sequence). This CDR3 has 14 residues. The V and J ends lost 1 base and 4 bases, in that order; junction bases with no gene match: 2. CDR3 DNA: TGCAGTGCTAGAGGGACAGGGGCATACAATGAGCAGTTCTTC. This codes for CSARGTGAYNEQFF.

The V gene is TRBV11-1, the J gene TRBJ2-1; 7 bases are a match to TRBD1. V gave up 8 bases and J gave up 7 bases; unmatched junction bases: 17. The CDR3 is made up of 16 amino acids. Germline-derived CDR1 and CDR2 are SGHAT and FQDESV (reference sequence). The CDR3 reads CASHSTTRTGSNEQFF. The CDR3 DNA is TGTGCCAGCCATAGCACTACCCGGACAGGTAGTAATGAGCAGTTCTTC.

This clone occurred many times. This chain uses TRBV19 with TRBJ1-2; tentatively, D is TRBD1 (6 bases). V shed 6 bases and J shed 12 bases, with 14 bases lying between them. The length of the CDR3 is 11 residues. CDR1 is LNHDA, CDR2 SQIVND, per germline (reference sequence). The CDR3 sequence: CASREWEGDTF. The CDR3 DNA is TGTGCCAGTAGGGAGTGGGAGGGGGACACCTTC.

This clone was seen ten or more times. In the same sample, other DNA sequences code for this CDR3. This chain uses TRBV18 with TRBJ1-1; 8 bases align to TRBD1. The CDR3 runs 14 residues. Trimming removed 6 bases from V and 0 bases from J; junction bases left unmatched: 3. Germline loops: CDR1 KGHSH, CDR2 LQKENI. CDR3 region: CASSLDRVNTEAFF. CDR3 sequence (DNA): TGTGCCAGCTCGTTGGACAGGGTGAACACTGAAGCTTTCTTT.

This clone was counted at least ten times. V gene TRBV6-1 combines with J gene TRBJ2-7, with D perhaps matching TRBD1 (6 bases). CDR3 size: 15 residues. Germline V gene sequence: CDR1 MNHNS, CDR2 SASEGT. Trimming pared 6 bases from V and 5 bases from J, leaving 20 bases between. CDR3 sequence: CASSRARGYIDEQYF. The CDR3 DNA is TGTGCCAGCAGCCGGGCCAGGGGATATATCGACGAGCAGTACTTC.

This clone was found many times. V gene TRBV30 combines with J gene TRBJ2-5, with 9 positions matching TRBD2. Unmatched junction bases numbered 7, after V lost 7 bases and J lost 1 base. This CDR3 region has 14 residues. Germline V gene sequence: CDR1 GTSNPN, CDR2 SVGIG (reference sequence). This chain's CDR3 is CASKGTSFQETQYF. The CDR3 DNA reads TGTGCCTCCAAGGGGACTAGCTTCCAAGAGACCCAGTACTTC. Supplemented by reference TRBV30 and TRBJ2-5, the full variable domain reads SQTIHQWPATLVQPVGSPLSLECTVEGTSNPNLYWYRQAAGRGLQLLFYSVGIGQISSEVPQNLSASRPQDRQFILSSKKLLLSDSGFYLCASKGTSFQETQYFGPGTRLLVL.

This clone was picked up many times. This chain joins TRBV7-2 and TRBJ2-2; D not certain. The V end was cut by 3 bases, the J end by 7 bases, with 6 bases between. Germline V CDR1 and CDR2: SGHTA, FQGNSA. This CDR3 has 12 amino acids. The CDR3: CASSLYIGELFF. CDR3 coding DNA: TGTGCCAGCAGCTTGTATATCGGGGAGCTGTTTTTT.

This clone was recorded at least ten times. V gene TRBV5-1 combines with J gene TRBJ2-7; D may be TRBD1 or TRBD2 (5 bases each). The V and J ends lost 0 bases and 2 bases respectively, with 15 bases between them. Looked up from germline, CDR1 is SGHRS and CDR2 is YFSETQ. The CDR3 has 16 amino acids. The CDR3 reads CASSLAGDGTPYEQYF. As DNA, the CDR3 is TGCGCCAGCAGCTTGGCCGGTGACGGGACGCCCTACGAGCAGTACTTC. Using reference TRBV5-1 and TRBJ2-7 for the parts outside the CDR3, the full variable domain is KAGVTQTPRYLIKTRGQQVTLSCSPISGHRSVSWYQQTPGQGLQFLFEYFSETQRNKGNFPGRFSGRQFSNSRSEMNVSTLELGDSALYLCASSLAGDGTPYEQYFGPGTRLTVT.

This clone was counted at least ten times. The rearrangement joins TRBV6-5 to TRBJ2-2, with unresolved D. This CDR3 has 14 residues. The germline CDR1 and CDR2 sequences are MNHEY and SVGAGI. V was trimmed by 2 bases and J by 4 bases, leaving 8 bases between them. The CDR3 region has the DNA TGTGCCAGCAGTTACCGGGCCGTCACCGGGGAGCTGTTTTTT. This encodes CASSYRAVTGELFF.

Many counts were recorded for this clone. This chain joins TRBV11-2 and TRBJ1-1; TRBD1 is a possible D gene (5 bases). CDR1 is SGHAT, CDR2 FQNNGV, per germline. The CDR3 contains 15 residues. The germline V and J ends were trimmed by 1 base and 1 base, with 10 bases remaining between them. The CDR3 is CASSLGAGRNTEAFF. The CDR3 bases are TGTGCCAGCAGCTTAGGTGCAGGGCGGAACACTGAAGCTTTCTTT.

There are many counts of this clone. The chain has TRBV3-1 and TRBJ2-1; no clear D. The CDR3 is made up of 15 amino acids. Trimming removed 0 bases from V and 1 base from J, with 7 bases in between. Germline V gene sequence: CDR1 LGHDT, CDR2 YNNKEL (reference sequence). CDR3 DNA sequence: TGTGCCAGCAGCCAAGACAGTAATTCCTACAATGAGCAGTTCTTC. It yields the protein CASSQDSNSYNEQFF.

There are many counts of this clone. This rearrangement joins TRBV11-2 to TRBJ2-3; TRBD2 agrees at 11 bases. V gave up 5 bases and J gave up 1 base; unmatched junction bases: 5. The CDR3 is 16 amino acids. Germline V CDR1 and CDR2: SGHAT, FQNNGV. The CDR3 nucleotides are TGTGCCAGCAGCGGATTGGGACTAGCGGGCACAGATACGCAGTATTTT. Translating it yields CASSGLGLAGTDTQYF. Full variable domain (rest looked up from reference TRBV11-2 and TRBJ2-3): EAGVAQSPRYKIIEKRQSVAFWCNPISGHATLYWYQQILGQGPKLLIQFQNNGVVDDSQLPKDRFSAERLKGVDSTLKIQPAKLEDSAVYLCASSGLGLAGTDTQYFGPGTRLTVL.

The sample holds many counts of this clone. The chain carries TRBV11-3 and TRBJ1-4, with D possibly TRBD1 on 5 matching bases. V was pared by 1 base and J by 0 bases, with 9 bases between. The length of the CDR3 is 16 residues. CDR1 is SGHNT, CDR2 YENEEA, per germline. The CDR3 bases are TGTGCCAGCAGCTTAGCTGTGACAGCAACTAATGAAAAACTGTTTTTT. This encodes CASSLAVTATNEKLFF.

Comment on this clone: A much larger clone lies a single base off, so this may be a read error. V is TRBV5-4 and J is TRBJ2-7, with D possibly TRBD1 on 5 matching bases. CDR3 length equals 13 residues. Germline V gene lookup returns CDR1 SGHNT and CDR2 YYREEE (reference sequence). The CDR3 sequence is CANSLGQSHEQYF. The DNA of the CDR3 is TGTGCCAACAGCTTGGGGCAGTCCCACGAGCAGTACTTC. Together with reference TRBV5-4 and TRBJ2-7, the CDR3 gives the full variable domain: ETGVTQSPTHLIKTRGQQVTLRCSSQSGHNTVSWYQQALGQGPQFIFQYYREEENGRGNFPPRFSGLQFPNYSSELNVNALELDDSALYLCANSLGQSHEQYFGPGTRLTVT.

This clone was counted ten times or more. This rearrangement joins TRBV7-9 to TRBJ1-1; TRBD1 agrees at 10 bases. V lost 3 bases, J lost 5 bases, and 3 bases stayed unmatched. This CDR3 contains 14 residues. Germline CDR1 reads SEHNR; CDR2 reads FQNEAQ (reference sequence). CDR3 sequence: CASSFGQGETEAFF. The CDR3 nucleotides are TGTGCCAGCAGCTTCGGACAGGGGGAAACTGAAGCTTTCTTT.

In regard to this clone: A much larger clone lies one base from this, so it may be a read error. The chain joins TRBV7-9 to TRBJ1-1; TRBD1 matches 7 bases. With 4 bases clipped from V and 4 bases from J, the junction kept 9 bases outside the gene matches. The CDR3 contains 15 residues. Germline V lookup: CDR1 SEHNR, CDR2 FQNEAQ (reference sequence). CDR3 coding DNA: TGTGCCAGCAGCTCAGGGGGACTCCAAAGCACTGAAGCTTTCTTT. This gives the protein CASSSGGLQSTEAFF. Full variable domain (missing parts from reference TRBV7-9 and TRBJ1-1): DTGVSQNPRHKITKRGQNVTFRCDPISEHNRLYWYRQTLGQGPEFLTYFQNEAQLEKSRLLSDRFSAERPKGSFSTLEIQRTEQGDSAMYLCASSSGGLQSTEAFFGQGTRLTVV.

This clone was found many times. V usage is TRBV11-2 and J usage is TRBJ2-7, with 9 bases fitting TRBD1. The CDR3 spans 15 residues. V lost 5 bases, J lost 3 bases, and 8 bases stayed unmatched. The germline V gene encodes CDR1 SGHAT and CDR2 FQNNGV. DNA for the CDR3: TGTGCCAGCAGCCCCACAGGGGGCGCAGGCTACGAGCAGTACTTC. Translated: CASSPTGGAGYEQYF.

This clone has a handful of counts. This sequence may be a read error, since a much larger clone differs from it by one base. The same CDR3 is also encoded by other DNA sequences in this sample. J is TRBJ2-7 and V is TRBV11-1; the D call may be TRBD1 or TRBD2 (5 bases each). This CDR3 region has 13 residues. CDR1 and CDR2 (germline): SGHAT, FQDESV (reference sequence). CDR3 loop: CASSWPRGSEQYF. The CDR3 nucleotides are TGCGCCAGCAGCTGGCCGAGGGGATCCGAGCAGTACTTC.